The 27 T cell receptor beta chains presented below share a single source sample, sequenced in a study of shared clonotypes between healthy human individuals. Libraries were prepared by immunoSEQ multiplex PCR; TCRdb keeps only in-frame clonotypes and omits some of them. The data hold 2 million to 3 million clones, with 90% to 95% observed a single time. What was sequenced was naive CD4+ T cells from PBMCs. Indicated subset: CD45RA+ positively selected. These TCRs come from a man in his late teens or twenties in good health. Some clones in this sample may be carry-over from other donors' samples.

V and J are TRBV10-3 and TRBJ1-3; 9 nucleotides line up with TRBD1. CDR1 ENHRY and CDR2 SYGVKD come from the germline V gene. V lost 6 bases to trimming and J lost 4 bases; unmatched junction nucleotides: 1. This CDR3 comprises 13 residues. The CDR3 DNA reads as TGTGCCATCAGGGACAGGGGAGGAAACACCATATATTTT. It is translated as CAIRDRGGNTIYF.

The chain couples TRBV4-3 to TRBJ1-4; D is uncertain. CDR3 length equals 15 residues. Trimming removed 1 base from V and 0 bases from J, with 6 bases in between. In germline, CDR1 is LGHNA, CDR2 YSLEER. Here the CDR3 reads CASSQVLATNEKLFF. CDR3 DNA: TGCGCCAGCAGCCAAGTCCTCGCAACTAATGAAAAACTGTTTTTT.

V and J are TRBV7-2 and TRBJ2-5, with D possibly being TRBD2 (5 bases). The J call may be wrong; the DNA end is better matched by TRBJ2-7. Germline V gene data show CDR1 as SGHTA and CDR2 as FQGNSA. The CDR3 loop spans 13 amino acids. CDR3 residues: CASSQAVLAEQYF. For the CDR3, the DNA is TGTGCCAGCAGCCAAGCGGTCCTGGCCGAGCAGTACTTC.

The V and J genes are TRBV4-1 and TRBJ2-1; 7 bases are shared with TRBD2. This CDR3 region has 17 residues. After removal of 0 bases from V and 3 bases from J, the junction contained 8 bases not matched to a gene. Germline V gene sequence: CDR1 MGHRA, CDR2 YSYEKL. CDR3 sequence (DNA): TGCGCCAGCAGCCAAGATCGGGGAGGGACTTTCTACAATGAGCAGTTCTTC. It is translated as CASSQDRGGTFYNEQFF.

This chain uses TRBV14 with TRBJ2-3, with 10 bases fitting TRBD2. J was trimmed by 3 bases and V by 2 bases; bases with no gene match: 2. In germline, CDR1 is SGHDN, CDR2 FVKESK. The CDR3 spans 15 residues. The CDR3 region is CASSQRSGRTDTQYF. The CDR3 nucleotides are TGTGCCAGCAGCCAACGTAGCGGGAGGACAGATACGCAGTATTTT.

This sequence joins TRBV6-5 and TRBJ1-2, with 9 positions matching TRBD1. CDR1 and CDR2 from the germline V gene are MNHEY and SVGAGI. This CDR3 comprises 14 residues. V gave up 5 bases and J gave up 6 bases; unmatched junction bases: 7. CDR3 loop: CASSTSDRGNGYTF. CDR3 in DNA: TGTGCCAGCAGTACCTCAGACAGGGGGAATGGCTACACCTTC.

The rearrangement joins TRBV19 to TRBJ2-2; D might be TRBD1 (5 bases). V lost 2 bases to trimming and J lost 3 bases, with 7 bases between them. This CDR3 has 14 residues. Germline V gives CDR1 LNHDA, CDR2 SQIVND (reference sequence). The CDR3 sequence: CASSIRGDTGELFF. DNA of the CDR3: TGTGCCAGTAGTATAAGGGGCGACACCGGGGAGCTGTTTTTT.

The chain couples TRBV7-2 to TRBJ2-7; 10 bases match TRBD2. The V segment lost 1 base and the J segment 1 base; nucleotides outside the gene matches: 7. Germline CDR1 and CDR2: SGHTA and FQGNSA. The CDR3 has 17 amino acids. CDR3 nucleotides: TGTGCCAGCAGCTTAGTGGGGACGGGACTAGCGTCCTACGAGCAGTACTTC. Its protein product is CASSLVGTGLASYEQYF.

For the CDR3, the DNA is TGTGCCAGCAGGGACAACGCAGATACGCAGTATTTT. Translating it yields CASRDNADTQYF. V gene TRBV6-1 combines with J gene TRBJ2-3, with D maybe TRBD1 (5 bases). The CDR3 length is 12 residues. Germline CDR1 is MNHNS and CDR2 is SASEGT. The ends were cut back, 6 bases at V and 4 bases at J, with 8 bases in the middle.

This clone was counted between two and nine times. The CDR3 DNA reads as TGTGCCAGCGGCTACTATAGCAATCAGCCCCAGCATTTT. Translation gives CASGYYSNQPQHF. The chain carries TRBV27 and TRBJ1-5; D not resolved. V gave up 8 bases and J gave up 0 bases, with 8 bases separating them. The CDR3 covers 13 residues. CDR1 and CDR2 from the germline V gene are MNHEY and SMNVEV (reference sequence).

The sample holds one count of this clone. The sample contains more than one DNA sequence encoding this CDR3. The chain has TRBV9 and TRBJ2-7; the match to TRBD2 covers 9 bases. This CDR3 region has 15 residues. Germline V CDR1 and CDR2: SGDLS, YYNGEE. V lost 0 bases to trimming and J lost 4 bases; unmatched junction nucleotides: 5. The CDR3: CASSVGLAEGYEQYF. DNA for the CDR3: TGTGCCAGCAGCGTAGGACTAGCGGAGGGGTACGAGCAGTACTTC.

This clone was picked up a small number of times. The CDR3 loop reads CASSQDTGAEAFF. The DNA of the CDR3 is TGTGCCAGCAGCCAAGACACAGGTGCTGAAGCTTTCTTT. The chain recombines TRBV4-2 with TRBJ1-1, with D possibly matching TRBD1 (5 bases). Trimming removed 0 bases from V and 6 bases from J, with 8 bases in between. The germline V gene has CDR1 LGHNA and CDR2 YNFKEQ. The CDR3 is 13 amino acids.

Details on this clone: Within the sample, other DNA sequences also encode this same CDR3. The chain recombines TRBV28 with TRBJ1-1, with TRBD1 identical over 7 bases. The CDR3 contains 14 residues. Germline CDR1 and CDR2: MDHEN and SYDVKM. Trimming cost V 2 bases and J 3 bases; bases outside gene matches: 3. CDR3 in amino acids: CASSLHRGDTEAFF. In DNA form, the CDR3 reads TGTGCCAGCAGTTTACACAGGGGTGACACTGAAGCTTTCTTT.

DNA of the CDR3: TGTGCCTGGAGTGCCGGGACATCCTACGAGCAGTACTTC. Its translation: CAWSAGTSYEQYF. The chain links TRBV30 to TRBJ2-7; TRBD1 is a possible D gene (6 bases). V was clipped by 1 base and J by 1 base, with 8 bases between them. CDR1 is GTSNPN and CDR2 is SVGIG in the germline V gene (reference sequence). CDR3 length equals 13 residues. The full variable domain, rest sourced from reference TRBV30 and TRBJ2-7, is SQTIHQWPATLVQPVGSPLSLECTVEGTSNPNLYWYRQAAGRGLQLLFYSVGIGQISSEVPQNLSASRPQDRQFILSSKKLLLSDSGFYLCAWSAGTSYEQYFGPGTRLTVT.

On this clone: Other DNA sequences in the same sample also yield this CDR3. The chain is built from TRBV5-1 and TRBJ1-1; D unclear. Germline CDR1 reads SGHRS; CDR2 reads YFSETQ. Trimming pared 1 base from V and 1 base from J, leaving 8 bases between. The CDR3 contains 14 residues. The CDR3 bases are TGCGCCAGCAGCTTGTCAGGTGGGAACACTGAAGCTTTCTTT. Its translation: CASSLSGGNTEAFF.

The chain couples TRBV6-1 to TRBJ2-5; TRBD1 matches 10 bases. The CDR3 has 15 amino acids. CDR1 MNHNS and CDR2 SASEGT come from the germline V gene. Trimming took 3 bases from V and 5 from J; bases not matched to a gene: 6. The CDR3 nucleotides read TGTGCCAGCAGTGAGGTGGGACAGGGGATCGAGACCCAGTACTTC. It specifies CASSEVGQGIETQYF.

The chain recombines TRBV18 with TRBJ2-2, with unresolved D. The CDR3 spans 15 residues. Germline assignment: CDR1 KGHSH and CDR2 LQKENI. V was cut by 4 bases and J by 1 base, with 10 bases left in between. The CDR3 region has the DNA TGTGCCAGCTCACAGAATAAAGTGAACACCGGGGAGCTGTTTTTT. Translation: CASSQNKVNTGELFF.

The rearrangement links TRBV6-1 to TRBJ1-2, with D uncertain. CDR1 is MNHNS and CDR2 is SASEGT in the germline V gene. V shed 2 bases and J shed 4 bases, with 14 bases lying between them. The CDR3 is 15 amino acids. The CDR3 nucleotides read TGTGCCAGCAGTGAAATAGGGCCCTATATCTATGGCTACACCTTC. Its protein is CASSEIGPYIYGYTF.

The chain carries TRBV5-4 and TRBJ2-7; perhaps TRBD1 as D (5 bases). Germline-derived CDR1 and CDR2 are SGHNT and YYREEE (reference sequence). The CDR3 is 14 amino acids. Trimming took off 1 base at V and 6 bases at J, with 14 bases between the two ends. The CDR3 reads CASSLTQGRGEQYF. CDR3 DNA sequence: TGTGCCAGCAGCTTGACCCAGGGAAGAGGCGAGCAGTACTTC.

V gene TRBV10-3 combines with J gene TRBJ1-2; 7 positions match TRBD1. V lost 1 base, J lost 4 bases, and 6 bases stayed unmatched. The CDR3 has 15 amino acids. Germline V CDR1 and CDR2: ENHRY, SYGVKD. The CDR3 loop reads CAISEFTGVSYGYTF. The CDR3 nucleotides read TGTGCCATCAGTGAGTTTACAGGGGTTAGCTATGGCTACACCTTC.

The J gene is TRBJ1-1, the V gene TRBV19; no firm D call. V lost 3 bases, J lost 4 bases, and 15 bases lay in between. The length of the CDR3 is 15 residues. Germline V gene sequence: CDR1 LNHDA, CDR2 SQIVND (reference sequence). The CDR3 sequence: CASSIFQEYGTEAFF. CDR3 coding DNA: TGTGCCAGTAGTATTTTCCAGGAATACGGCACTGAAGCTTTCTTT.

The V gene is TRBV5-1, the J gene TRBJ2-7, with a tentative D call TRBD2 (5 bases). The V end was cut by 7 bases, the J end by 0 bases, with 17 bases between. CDR1 SGHRS and CDR2 YFSETQ come from the germline V gene. The CDR3 runs to 15 residues. The CDR3 bases are TGCGCCAGCGCCCCAGAGGGTCTGGCCTCCTACGAGCAGTACTTC. Amino acid sequence: CASAPEGLASYEQYF. The whole variable domain, filled in from reference TRBV5-1 and TRBJ2-7, reads KAGVTQTPRYLIKTRGQQVTLSCSPISGHRSVSWYQQTPGQGLQFLFEYFSETQRNKGNFPGRFSGRQFSNSRSEMNVSTLELGDSALYLCASAPEGLASYEQYFGPGTRLTVT.

The V gene is TRBV23-1, the J gene TRBJ2-6; 12 bases map to TRBD1. TRBV23-1 is an ORF, and what it does is uncertain. The CDR3 consists of 21 residues. J gave up 1 base and V 3 bases, and 13 bases lay outside the gene matches. This CDR3 is CASSHGGQGASPLSGANVLTF. In nucleotides, the CDR3 is TGCGCCAGCAGTCATGGGGGACAGGGGGCCTCCCCTCTTTCTGGGGCCAACGTCCTGACTTTC.

The CDR3 protein is CASIGGYTGELFF. The CDR3 nucleotides read TGTGCCAGCATTGGAGGGTACACCGGGGAGCTGTTTTTT. The genes are TRBV25-1 and TRBJ2-2, with a tentative D call TRBD2 (6 bases). Trimming left V 7 bases short and J 3 bases short, with 9 bases between. Germline V gives CDR1 MGHDK, CDR2 SYGVNS. This CDR3 is 13 amino acids long. Variable domain in full (rest from reference TRBV25-1 and TRBJ2-2): EADIYQTPRYLVIGTGKKITLECSQTMGHDKMYWYQQDPGMELHLIHYSYGVNSTEKGDLSSESTVSRIRTEHFPLTLESARPSHTSQYLCASIGGYTGELFFGEGSRLTVL.

The gene calls are TRBV2 and TRBJ1-2; D uncertain. The ends were cut back, 11 bases at V and 2 bases at J, with 15 bases in the middle. Germline-derived CDR1 and CDR2 are SNHLY and FYNNEI. The CDR3 length is 13 residues. CDR3 DNA sequence: TGTGCCGGCAATAAGGAGAGAAACTATGGCTACACCTTC. This gives the protein CAGNKERNYGYTF.

The DNA for the CDR3 is TGTGCCAGTAGTGATAGCGGGAGGGCCTACAATGAGCAGTTCTTC. Translation gives CASSDSGRAYNEQFF. V gene TRBV19 combines with J gene TRBJ2-1; 11 nucleotides agree with TRBD2. V gave up 5 bases and J gave up 2 bases; unmatched junction bases: 2. The CDR3 has 15 amino acids. Germline-derived CDR1 and CDR2 are LNHDA and SQIVND (reference sequence).

The chain joins TRBV28 to TRBJ2-7, with TRBD2 matching 7 bases. J was trimmed by 5 bases and V by 2 bases; bases with no gene match: 6. The germline V gene encodes CDR1 MDHEN and CDR2 SYDVKM. There are 14 residues in the CDR3. CDR3 nucleotide sequence: TGTGCCAGCAGTTTACGGCTAGCGGCCCACGAGCAGTACTTC. It is translated as CASSLRLAAHEQYF.